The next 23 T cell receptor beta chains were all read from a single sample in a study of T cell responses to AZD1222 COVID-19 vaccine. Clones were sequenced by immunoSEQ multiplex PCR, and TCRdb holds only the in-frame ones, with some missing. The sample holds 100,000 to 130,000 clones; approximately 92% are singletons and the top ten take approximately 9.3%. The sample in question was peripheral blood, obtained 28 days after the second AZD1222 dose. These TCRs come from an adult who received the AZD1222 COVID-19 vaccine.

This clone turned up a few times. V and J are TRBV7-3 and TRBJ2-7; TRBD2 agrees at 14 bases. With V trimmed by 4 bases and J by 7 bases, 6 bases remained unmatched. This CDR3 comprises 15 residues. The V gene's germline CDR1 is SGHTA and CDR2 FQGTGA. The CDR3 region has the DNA TGTGCCAGCAGCTCCGTGGGACTAGCGGGAGAAGAGCAGTACTTC. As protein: CASSSVGLAGEEQYF.

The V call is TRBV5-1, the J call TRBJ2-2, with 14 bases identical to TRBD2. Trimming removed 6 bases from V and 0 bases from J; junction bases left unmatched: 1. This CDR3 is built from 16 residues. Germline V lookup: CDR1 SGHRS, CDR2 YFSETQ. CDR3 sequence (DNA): TGCGCCAGCACGGGACTAGCGGGGGCGAACACCGGGGAGCTGTTTTTT. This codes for CASTGLAGANTGELFF. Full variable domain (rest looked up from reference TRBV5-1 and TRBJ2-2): KAGVTQTPRYLIKTRGQQVTLSCSPISGHRSVSWYQQTPGQGLQFLFEYFSETQRNKGNFPGRFSGRQFSNSRSEMNVSTLELGDSALYLCASTGLAGANTGELFFGEGSRLTVL.

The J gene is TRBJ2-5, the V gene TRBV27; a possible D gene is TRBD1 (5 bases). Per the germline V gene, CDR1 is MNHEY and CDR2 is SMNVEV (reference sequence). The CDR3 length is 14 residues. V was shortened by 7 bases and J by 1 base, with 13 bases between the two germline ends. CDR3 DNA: TGTGCCAGCAAACATGGTACAGGCCAAGAGACCCAGTACTTC. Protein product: CASKHGTGQETQYF.

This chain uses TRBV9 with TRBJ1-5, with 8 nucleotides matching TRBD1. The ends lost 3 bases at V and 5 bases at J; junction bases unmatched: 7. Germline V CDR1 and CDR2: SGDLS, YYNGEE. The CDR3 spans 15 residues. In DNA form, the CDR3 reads TGTGCCAGCAGCGCAGGGGGCGCTCCGGATCAGCCCCAGCATTTT. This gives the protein CASSAGGAPDQPQHF.

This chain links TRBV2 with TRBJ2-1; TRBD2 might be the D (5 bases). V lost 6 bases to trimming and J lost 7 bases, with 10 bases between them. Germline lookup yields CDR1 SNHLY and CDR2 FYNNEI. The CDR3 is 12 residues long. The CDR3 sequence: CASRDWENEQFF. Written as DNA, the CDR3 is TGTGCCAGCAGAGATTGGGAGAATGAGCAGTTCTTC.

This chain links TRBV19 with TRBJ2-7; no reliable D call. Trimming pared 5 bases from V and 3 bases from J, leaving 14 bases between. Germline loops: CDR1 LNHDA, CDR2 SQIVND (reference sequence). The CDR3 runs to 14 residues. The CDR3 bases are TGTGCCAGTAGTTACCGGGCCGAATTCTACGAGCAGTACTTC. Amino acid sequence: CASSYRAEFYEQYF.

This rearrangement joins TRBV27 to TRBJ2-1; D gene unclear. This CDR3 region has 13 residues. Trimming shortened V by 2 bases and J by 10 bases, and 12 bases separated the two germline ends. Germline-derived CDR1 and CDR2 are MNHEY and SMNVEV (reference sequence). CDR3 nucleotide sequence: TGTGCCAGCAGTTTACGGGCCCGATTAGAGCAGTTCTTC. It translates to CASSLRARLEQFF.

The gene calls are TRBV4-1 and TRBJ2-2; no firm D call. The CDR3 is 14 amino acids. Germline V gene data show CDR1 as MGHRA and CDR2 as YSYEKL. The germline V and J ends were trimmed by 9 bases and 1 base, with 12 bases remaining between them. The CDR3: CASRGQMNTGELFF. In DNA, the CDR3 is TGCGCCAGTCGTGGCCAGATGAACACCGGGGAGCTGTTTTTT.

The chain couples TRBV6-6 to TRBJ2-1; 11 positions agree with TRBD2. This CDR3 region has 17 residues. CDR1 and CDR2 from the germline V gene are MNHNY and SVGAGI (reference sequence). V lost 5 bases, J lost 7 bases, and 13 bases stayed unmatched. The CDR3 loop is CASSRLVAGGPKNEQFF. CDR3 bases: TGTGCCAGCAGTCGCCTAGTAGCGGGGGGGCCGAAAAATGAGCAGTTCTTC.

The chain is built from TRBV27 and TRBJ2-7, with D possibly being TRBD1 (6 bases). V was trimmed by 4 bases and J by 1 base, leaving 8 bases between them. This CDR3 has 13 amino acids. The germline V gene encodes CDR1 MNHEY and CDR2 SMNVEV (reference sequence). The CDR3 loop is CASSSGDSYEQYF. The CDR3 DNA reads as TGTGCCAGCAGTTCAGGGGATTCCTACGAGCAGTACTTC.

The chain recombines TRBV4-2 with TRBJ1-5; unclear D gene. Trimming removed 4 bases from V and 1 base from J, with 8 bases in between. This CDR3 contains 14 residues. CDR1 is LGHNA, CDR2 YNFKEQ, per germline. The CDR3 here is CASSPSGSNQPQHF. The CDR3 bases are TGTGCCAGCAGCCCAAGCGGGAGCAATCAGCCCCAGCATTTT.

Written as DNA, the CDR3 is TGTGCTAGTGGAGACAGCCGCCCGGGTTACCAAGAGACCCAGTACTTC. It translates to CASGDSRPGYQETQYF. This rearrangement joins TRBV12-5 to TRBJ2-5; TRBD1 is a possible D gene (5 bases). From germline, CDR1 is LGHNT and CDR2 FRNRAP. Trimming cost V 6 bases and J 0 bases, with 17 bases left between them. CDR3 length equals 16 residues.

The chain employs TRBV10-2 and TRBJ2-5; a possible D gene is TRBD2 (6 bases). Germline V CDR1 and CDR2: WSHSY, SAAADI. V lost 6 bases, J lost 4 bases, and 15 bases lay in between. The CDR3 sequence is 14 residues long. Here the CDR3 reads CASRGGPGRETQYF. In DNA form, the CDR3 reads TGCGCCAGCAGAGGAGGGCCCGGGCGAGAGACCCAGTACTTC.

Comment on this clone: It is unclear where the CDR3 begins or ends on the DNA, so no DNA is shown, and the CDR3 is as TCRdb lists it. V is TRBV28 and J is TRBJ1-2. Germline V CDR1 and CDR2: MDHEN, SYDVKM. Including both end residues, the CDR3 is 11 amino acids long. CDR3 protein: CASSFGRGNAF.

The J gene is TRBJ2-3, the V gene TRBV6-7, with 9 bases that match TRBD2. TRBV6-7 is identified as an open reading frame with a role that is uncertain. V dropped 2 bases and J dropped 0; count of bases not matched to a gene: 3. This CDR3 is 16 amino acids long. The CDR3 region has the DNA TGTGCCAGCAGTTACCCTCTAGCGGGGAGCACAGATACGCAGTATTTT. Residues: CASSYPLAGSTDTQYF.

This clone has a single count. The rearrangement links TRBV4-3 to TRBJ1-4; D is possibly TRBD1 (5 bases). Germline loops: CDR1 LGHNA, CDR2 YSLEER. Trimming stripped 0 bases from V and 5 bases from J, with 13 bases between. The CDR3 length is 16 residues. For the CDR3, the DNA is TGCGCCAGCAGCCAAGAGGCACAGGCTAAGAATGAAAAACTGTTTTTT. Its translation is CASSQEAQAKNEKLFF.

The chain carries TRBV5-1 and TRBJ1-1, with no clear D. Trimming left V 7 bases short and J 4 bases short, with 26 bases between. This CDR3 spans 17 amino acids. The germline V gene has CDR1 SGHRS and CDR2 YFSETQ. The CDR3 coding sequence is TGCGCCAGCCATGCTGGTGGCACTAAATCCCCGAGCACTGAAGCTTTCTTT. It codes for CASHAGGTKSPSTEAFF.

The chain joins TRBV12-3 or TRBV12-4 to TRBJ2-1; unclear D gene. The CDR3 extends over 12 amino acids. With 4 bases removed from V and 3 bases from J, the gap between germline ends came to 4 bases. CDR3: CASSYFYNEQFF. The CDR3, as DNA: TGTGCCAGCAGTTATTTCTACAATGAGCAGTTCTTC.

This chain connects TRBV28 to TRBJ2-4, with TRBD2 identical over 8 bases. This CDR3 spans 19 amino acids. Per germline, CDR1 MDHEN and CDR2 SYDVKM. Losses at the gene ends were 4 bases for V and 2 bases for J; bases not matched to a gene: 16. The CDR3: CASSSSLYREGLSKNIQYF. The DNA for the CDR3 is TGTGCCAGCAGTTCGTCCCTGTACCGGGAGGGGTTATCCAAAAACATTCAGTACTTC.

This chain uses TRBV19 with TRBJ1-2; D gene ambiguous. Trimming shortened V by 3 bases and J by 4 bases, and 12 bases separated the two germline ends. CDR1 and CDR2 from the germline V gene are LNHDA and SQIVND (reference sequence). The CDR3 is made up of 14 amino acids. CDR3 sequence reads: CASSMDVLTYGYTF. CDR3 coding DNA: TGTGCCAGTAGTATGGATGTCTTAACCTATGGCTACACCTTC.

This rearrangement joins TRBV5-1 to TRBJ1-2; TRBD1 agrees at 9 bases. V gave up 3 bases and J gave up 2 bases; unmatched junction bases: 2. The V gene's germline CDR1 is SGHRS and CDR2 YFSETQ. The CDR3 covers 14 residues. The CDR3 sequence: CASSSDRGNYGYTF. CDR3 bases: TGCGCCAGCAGCTCCGACAGGGGGAACTATGGCTACACCTTC.

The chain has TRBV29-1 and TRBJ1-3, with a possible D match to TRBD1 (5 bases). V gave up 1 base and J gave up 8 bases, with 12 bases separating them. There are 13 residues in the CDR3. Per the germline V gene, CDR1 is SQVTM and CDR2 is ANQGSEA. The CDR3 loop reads CSVEGSLGDTIYF. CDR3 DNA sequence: TGCAGCGTTGAAGGGTCTTTGGGGGACACCATATATTTT. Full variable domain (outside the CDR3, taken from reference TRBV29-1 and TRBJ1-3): SAVISQKPSRDICQRGTSLTIQCQVDSQVTMMFWYRQQPGQSLTLIATANQGSEATYESGFVIDKFPISRPNLTFSTLTVSNMSPEDSSIYLCSVEGSLGDTIYFGEGSWLTVV.

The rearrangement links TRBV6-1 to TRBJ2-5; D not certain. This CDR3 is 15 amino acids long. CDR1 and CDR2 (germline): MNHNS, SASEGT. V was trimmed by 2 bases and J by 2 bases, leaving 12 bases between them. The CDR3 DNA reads TGTGCCAGCAGTGAATTAGGCAGTTTACAAGAGACCCAGTACTTC. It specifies CASSELGSLQETQYF.